Listed below are T cell receptor beta chains from one sample, sequenced in a study of graft-versus-host responses after intestinal transplantation. What these receptors recognize is not known. Sequencing used immunoSEQ multiplex PCR; TCRdb keeps in-frame clones, though not all of them. The sample yields under 90,000 clones, around 90% seen once. Here the sequenced sample was unstimulated CD8+ T cells sorted from spleen or lymph node cells, taken before transplant. Every receptor here comes from a human donor who was the organ donor for an intestinal transplant. The CDR3 runs from the conserved cysteine through the conserved F or W. D genes are given only for firm matches. Clone size is stated in some rows and not others, as once, few, many or a class when expanded.

d_gene: .; j_gene: TRBJ1-4; abundance: .; v_gene: TRBV7-6; CDR3aa: CASSLGQVINEKLFF; CDR3nt: TGTGCCAGCAGCTTAGGACAGGTGATTAATGAAAAACTGTTTTTT
d_gene: .; j_gene: TRBJ1-2; abundance: once; v_gene: TRBV6-5; CDR3aa: CASSLTGYGAGGYTF; CDR3nt: TGTGCCAGCAGTTTGACAGGATACGGTGCTGGTGGCTACACCTTC
d_gene: .; j_gene: TRBJ1-2; abundance: .; v_gene: TRBV9; CDR3aa: CASSVEGWAGSGYTF; CDR3nt: TGTGCCAGCAGCGTAGAAGGTTGGGCAGGGTCTGGCTACACCTTC
d_gene: .; j_gene: TRBJ1-1; abundance: once; v_gene: TRBV19; CDR3aa: CASSAKQVNTEAFF; CDR3nt: TGTGCCAGTAGTGCGAAACAGGTAAACACTGAAGCTTTCTTT
d_gene: .; j_gene: TRBJ1-2; abundance: once; v_gene: TRBV10-3; CDR3aa: CAISEAQPQGGPNYGYTF; CDR3nt: TGTGCCATCAGTGAGGCGCAACCTCAGGGAGGGCCAAACTATGGCTACACCTTC
d_gene: .; j_gene: TRBJ1-2; abundance: .; v_gene: TRBV27; CDR3aa: CASSQGNYGYTF; CDR3nt: TGTGCCAGCAGTCAGGGGAACTATGGCTACACCTTC
d_gene: TRBD1; j_gene: TRBJ1-5; abundance: .; v_gene: TRBV7-6; CDR3aa: CASSPVRGNQPQHF; CDR3nt: TGTGCCAGCAGCCCCGTCAGGGGGAATCAGCCCCAGCATTTT
d_gene: TRBD2; j_gene: TRBJ2-1; abundance: .; v_gene: TRBV9; CDR3aa: CASSDGLAAYNEQFF; CDR3nt: TGTGCCAGCAGCGACGGACTAGCGGCGTACAATGAGCAGTTCTTC
d_gene: .; j_gene: TRBJ2-3; abundance: .; v_gene: TRBV18; CDR3aa: CASSPPETSTDTQYF; CDR3nt: TGTGCCAGCTCACCCCCGGAGACTAGCACAGATACGCAGTATTTT
d_gene: TRBD2; j_gene: TRBJ2-1; abundance: .; v_gene: TRBV7-2; CDR3aa: CASSFSGGEAEQFF; CDR3nt: TGTGCCAGCAGCTTTAGCGGGGGAGAGGCAGAGCAGTTCTTC
d_gene: .; j_gene: TRBJ1-6; abundance: .; v_gene: TRBV6-5; CDR3aa: CASSYGGRHRAPLHF; CDR3nt: TGTGCCAGCAGTTATGGAGGCAGGCATCGGGCACCCCTCCACTTT
d_gene: TRBD1; j_gene: TRBJ2-5; abundance: .; v_gene: TRBV15; CDR3aa: CATSRVGTEMETQYF; CDR3nt: TGTGCCACCAGCAGAGTCGGGACAGAGATGGAGACCCAGTACTTC
d_gene: .; j_gene: TRBJ2-2; abundance: .; v_gene: TRBV19; CDR3aa: CASSDGGTGELFF; CDR3nt: TGTGCCAGTAGTGACGGAGGTACCGGGGAGCTGTTTTTT
d_gene: .; j_gene: TRBJ1-3; abundance: few; v_gene: TRBV21-1; CDR3aa: CASSYSGNTIYF; CDR3nt: TGTGCCAGCAGCTATTCTGGAAACACCATATATTTT
d_gene: TRBD2; j_gene: TRBJ2-1; abundance: .; v_gene: TRBV4-1; CDR3aa: CASSLYGGAIDEQFF; CDR3nt: TGCGCCAGCAGCTTGTACGGGGGGGCCATCGATGAGCAGTTCTTC
d_gene: .; j_gene: TRBJ2-1; abundance: .; v_gene: TRBV2; CDR3aa: CASRSGPSYNEQFF; CDR3nt: TGTGCCAGCAGGAGCGGGCCGAGCTACAATGAGCAGTTCTTC
d_gene: .; j_gene: TRBJ2-5; abundance: .; v_gene: TRBV5-6; CDR3aa: CASSLDPTLVETQYF; CDR3nt: TGTGCCAGCAGCTTGGATCCTACCCTCGTAGAGACCCAGTACTTC
d_gene: TRBD1; j_gene: TRBJ2-3; abundance: .; v_gene: TRBV6-5; CDR3aa: CASSRTGGLSDTQYF; CDR3nt: TGTGCCAGCAGCCGGACAGGGGGCTTATCAGATACGCAGTATTTT
d_gene: TRBD1; j_gene: TRBJ1-1; abundance: .; v_gene: TRBV5-1; CDR3aa: CASSLGQGHSAGTEAFF; CDR3nt: TGCGCCAGCAGCTTGGGACAGGGCCATTCGGCGGGCACTGAAGCTTTCTTT
d_gene: .; j_gene: TRBJ2-2; abundance: .; v_gene: TRBV9; CDR3aa: CASSVFPENTGELFF; CDR3nt: TGTGCCAGCAGCGTTTTCCCAGAGAACACCGGGGAGCTGTTTTTT
d_gene: .; j_gene: TRBJ1-1; abundance: once; v_gene: TRBV7-8; CDR3aa: CASSWPSENTEAFF; CDR3nt: TGTGCCAGCAGCTGGCCTTCAGAGAACACTGAAGCTTTCTTT
d_gene: TRBD2; j_gene: TRBJ2-1; abundance: .; v_gene: TRBV9; CDR3aa: CASSARPIRLAHNEQFF; CDR3nt: TGTGCCAGCAGCGCCAGACCTATAAGACTAGCGCACAATGAGCAGTTCTTC
d_gene: .; j_gene: TRBJ2-1; abundance: .; v_gene: TRBV29-1; CDR3aa: CSVPHEGGSYNEQFF; CDR3nt: TGCAGCGTTCCTCACGAAGGAGGGAGCTACAATGAGCAGTTCTTC
d_gene: .; j_gene: TRBJ1-3; abundance: .; v_gene: TRBV9; CDR3aa: CASSDSSGNTIYF; CDR3nt: TGTGCCAGCAGCGACAGCTCTGGAAACACCATATATTTT
d_gene: .; j_gene: TRBJ1-1; abundance: .; v_gene: TRBV10-2; CDR3aa: CASRQFPGAFF; CDR3nt: TGCGCCAGCAGACAATTCCCTGGAGCTTTCTTT
d_gene: .; j_gene: TRBJ1-3; abundance: .; v_gene: TRBV11-2; CDR3aa: CASSLLTASSGNTIYF; CDR3nt: TGTGCCAGCAGCTTATTGACAGCCTCCTCTGGAAACACCATATATTTT
d_gene: TRBD2; j_gene: TRBJ2-5; abundance: .; v_gene: TRBV6-1; CDR3aa: CATSPLAGSKETQYF; CDR3nt: TGTGCCACCAGCCCCTTAGCGGGGTCGAAGGAGACCCAGTACTTC
d_gene: TRBD2; j_gene: TRBJ2-1; abundance: .; v_gene: TRBV6-5; CDR3aa: CASSNSGGTYNEQFF; CDR3nt: TGTGCCAGCAGTAATAGCGGGGGGACTTACAATGAGCAGTTCTTC
d_gene: .; j_gene: TRBJ1-6; abundance: .; v_gene: TRBV5-6; CDR3aa: CASSLRTSNSPLHF; CDR3nt: TGTGCCAGCAGCTTAAGGACTTCGAATTCACCCCTCCACTTT
d_gene: TRBD1; j_gene: TRBJ2-3; abundance: .; v_gene: TRBV7-6; CDR3aa: CASSPDRGTDTQYF; CDR3nt: TGTGCCAGCAGCCCCGACAGGGGCACAGATACGCAGTATTTT
d_gene: .; j_gene: TRBJ2-4; abundance: .; v_gene: TRBV7-9; CDR3aa: CASSLWVLEAKNIQYF; CDR3nt: TGTGCCAGCAGCTTATGGGTACTGGAGGCCAAAAACATTCAGTACTTC
d_gene: TRBD2; j_gene: TRBJ2-1; abundance: .; v_gene: TRBV4-2; CDR3aa: CASSQVGSGVHNEQFF; CDR3nt: TGTGCCAGCAGCCAAGTTGGTAGCGGGGTCCACAATGAGCAGTTCTTC
d_gene: TRBD1; j_gene: TRBJ2-1; abundance: .; v_gene: TRBV7-6; CDR3aa: CASSLAPGQGNNEQFF; CDR3nt: TGTGCCAGCAGCTTAGCTCCGGGACAGGGGAACAATGAGCAGTTCTTC
d_gene: TRBD1; j_gene: TRBJ2-5; abundance: .; v_gene: TRBV5-1; CDR3aa: CASSWTGYQETQYF; CDR3nt: TGCGCCAGCAGCTGGACAGGGTACCAAGAGACCCAGTACTTC
d_gene: TRBD1; j_gene: TRBJ1-1; abundance: .; v_gene: TRBV9; CDR3aa: CASGDRDTNTEAFF; CDR3nt: TGTGCCAGCGGGGACAGGGACACGAACACTGAAGCTTTCTTT
d_gene: .; j_gene: TRBJ1-2; abundance: .; v_gene: TRBV5-1; CDR3aa: CASSPWDIYGYTF; CDR3nt: TGCGCCAGCAGCCCCTGGGACATATATGGCTACACCTTC
d_gene: .; j_gene: TRBJ2-3; abundance: .; v_gene: TRBV6-6; CDR3aa: CASSGSRDFITDTQYF; CDR3nt: TGTGCCAGCAGCGGGTCCCGGGACTTCATCACAGATACGCAGTATTTT
d_gene: .; j_gene: TRBJ2-1; abundance: .; v_gene: TRBV9; CDR3aa: CASSVGAVSYNEQFF; CDR3nt: TGTGCCAGCAGCGTAGGTGCGGTCTCCTACAATGAGCAGTTCTTC
d_gene: .; j_gene: TRBJ1-4; abundance: .; v_gene: TRBV7-9; CDR3aa: CASSPWGGQGEKLFF; CDR3nt: TGTGCCAGCAGCCCGTGGGGGGGCCAAGGTGAAAAACTGTTTTTT
d_gene: TRBD1; j_gene: TRBJ2-3; abundance: .; v_gene: TRBV27; CDR3aa: CASSPGQRYTDTQYF; CDR3nt: TGTGCCAGCAGCCCGGGACAGAGATACACAGATACGCAGTATTTT
d_gene: .; j_gene: TRBJ1-1; abundance: .; v_gene: TRBV25-1; CDR3aa: CASSPPGNTEAFF; CDR3nt: TGTGCCAGCTCCCCTCCCGGGAACACTGAAGCTTTCTTT
d_gene: TRBD1; j_gene: TRBJ1-1; abundance: .; v_gene: TRBV2; CDR3aa: CASSEATGGGQEAFF; CDR3nt: TGTGCCAGCAGTGAAGCCACAGGGGGGGGGCAAGAAGCTTTCTTT
d_gene: TRBD1; j_gene: TRBJ2-3; abundance: .; v_gene: TRBV5-6; CDR3aa: CASSLWYTGDFSDTQYF; CDR3nt: TGTGCCAGCAGCTTGTGGTATACAGGGGATTTTTCAGATACGCAGTATTTT
d_gene: .; j_gene: TRBJ2-1; abundance: .; v_gene: TRBV11-2; CDR3aa: CASSLDTGHGPYNEQFF; CDR3nt: TGTGCCAGCAGCTTAGACACAGGGCACGGTCCTTACAATGAGCAGTTCTTC
d_gene: .; j_gene: TRBJ2-1; abundance: .; v_gene: TRBV4-1; CDR3aa: CASSQESSYNEQFF; CDR3nt: TGCGCCAGCAGCCAGGAGAGCTCCTACAATGAGCAGTTCTTC
d_gene: TRBD1; j_gene: TRBJ2-2; abundance: .; v_gene: TRBV6-5; CDR3aa: CASGQGLGAGELFF; CDR3nt: TGTGCCAGCGGACAGGGGCTCGGGGCCGGGGAGCTGTTTTTT
d_gene: TRBD2; j_gene: TRBJ2-2; abundance: .; v_gene: TRBV27; CDR3aa: CASTGLATGELFF; CDR3nt: TGTGCCAGCACCGGACTAGCAACCGGGGAGCTGTTTTTT
d_gene: .; j_gene: TRBJ2-2; abundance: few; v_gene: TRBV18; CDR3aa: CASSPWTRRRELFF; CDR3nt: TGTGCCAGCTCACCCTGGACAAGAAGGAGGGAGCTGTTTTTT
d_gene: .; j_gene: TRBJ2-2; abundance: .; v_gene: TRBV28; CDR3aa: CASSFLGLARTGELFF; CDR3nt: TGTGCCAGCAGTTTTTTGGGTCTAGCCAGAACCGGGGAGCTGTTTTTT